A selection of T cell receptor beta chains follows, all from one sample in a study of OX40 agonist ivuxolimab in advanced cancers. The repertoire was sequenced with immunoSEQ multiplex PCR; TCRdb's copy has only in-frame clones and lacks some. Among about 60,000 clones listed, 80% to 90% were seen once. The source was CD4+ or CD8+ T cells sorted from blood, collected in a trial of the OX40 agonist ivuxolimab. Receptors originate from an adult with an advanced solid tumor such as melanoma, head and neck, liver or kidney cancer. The CDR3 runs from the conserved cysteine through the conserved F or W. The D gene is left open where the match is weak. Some rows have no size entry. The others give once, few or many, or a class for an expanded clone.

clone_size: NA; v_call: TRBV7-2; j_call: TRBJ2-7; d_call: TRBD1; cdr3_aa: CASSLDPRRGLSYEQYF; cdr3_nt: TGTGCCAGCAGCTTAGATCCCCGCAGGGGGCTATCCTACGAGCAGTACTTC
clone_size: NA; v_call: TRBV5-4; j_call: TRBJ1-1; d_call: NA; cdr3_aa: CASSLRRGEAFF; cdr3_nt: TGTGCCAGCAGTCTACGACGGGGTGAAGCTTTCTTT
clone_size: NA; v_call: TRBV4-3; j_call: TRBJ1-6; d_call: NA; cdr3_aa: CASSLDTYNSPLHF; cdr3_nt: TGCGCCAGCAGTCTTGACACCTATAATTCACCCCTCCACTTT
clone_size: NA; v_call: TRBV5-1; j_call: TRBJ1-1; d_call: NA; cdr3_aa: CASSFGGDGTEAFF; cdr3_nt: TGCGCCAGCAGCTTTGGAGGGGACGGCACTGAAGCTTTCTTT
clone_size: few; v_call: TRBV7-9; j_call: TRBJ1-2; d_call: TRBD1; cdr3_aa: CASSQSDRAVGGYTF; cdr3_nt: TGTGCCAGCAGCCAATCTGACAGGGCTGTTGGTGGCTACACCTTC
clone_size: NA; v_call: TRBV7-9; j_call: TRBJ2-3; d_call: TRBD2; cdr3_aa: CASSSGTSGASTDTQYF; cdr3_nt: TGTGCCAGCAGCTCCGGGACTAGCGGGGCTAGCACAGATACGCAGTATTTT
clone_size: NA; v_call: TRBV18; j_call: TRBJ2-5; d_call: NA; cdr3_aa: CASSPPSLFETQYF; cdr3_nt: TGTGCCAGCTCACCACCGTCCCTGTTTGAGACCCAGTACTTC
clone_size: NA; v_call: TRBV7-2; j_call: TRBJ1-4; d_call: NA; cdr3_aa: CASSLGGGATTNEKLFF; cdr3_nt: TGTGCCAGCAGCTTAGGTGGGGGGGCCACAACTAATGAAAAACTGTTTTTT
clone_size: NA; v_call: TRBV4-1; j_call: TRBJ2-2; d_call: NA; cdr3_aa: CASSQALQGGVTGELFF; cdr3_nt: TGCGCCAGCAGCCAAGCCCTACAGGGAGGGGTCACCGGGGAGCTGTTTTTT
clone_size: NA; v_call: TRBV19; j_call: TRBJ2-1; d_call: NA; cdr3_aa: CASNKGSNEQFF; cdr3_nt: TGTGCCAGTAATAAGGGGAGCAATGAGCAGTTCTTC
clone_size: NA; v_call: TRBV9; j_call: TRBJ2-7; d_call: NA; cdr3_aa: CASSVSPGDYEQYF; cdr3_nt: TGTGCCAGCAGCGTATCCCCAGGTGACTACGAGCAGTACTTC
clone_size: NA; v_call: TRBV7-2; j_call: TRBJ2-7; d_call: NA; cdr3_aa: CASSPGPTGEQYF; cdr3_nt: TGTGCCAGCAGCCCGGGGCCAACGGGCGAGCAGTACTTC
clone_size: NA; v_call: TRBV5-1; j_call: TRBJ2-3; d_call: NA; cdr3_aa: CASSRGGTPDTQYF; cdr3_nt: TGCGCCAGCAGCCGTGGAGGGACACCAGATACGCAGTATTTT
clone_size: NA; v_call: TRBV2; j_call: TRBJ2-7; d_call: TRBD1; cdr3_aa: CASEAPRGQGTNYEQYF; cdr3_nt: TGTGCCAGCGAGGCCCCCCGGGGACAGGGGACAAACTACGAGCAGTACTTC
clone_size: NA; v_call: TRBV23-1; j_call: TRBJ2-7; d_call: TRBD2; cdr3_aa: CASASPGGVSYEQYF; cdr3_nt: TGCGCCAGCGCCTCCCCGGGAGGGGTCTCCTACGAGCAGTACTTC
clone_size: NA; v_call: TRBV28; j_call: TRBJ2-5; d_call: NA; cdr3_aa: CASSLVRGSEETQYF; cdr3_nt: TGTGCCAGCAGTTTGGTCCGGGGATCTGAGGAGACCCAGTACTTC
clone_size: NA; v_call: TRBV7-9; j_call: TRBJ2-1; d_call: NA; cdr3_aa: CASSSTGKSSYNEQFF; cdr3_nt: TGTGCCAGCAGCTCCACAGGGAAGAGCTCCTACAATGAGCAGTTCTTC
clone_size: NA; v_call: TRBV2; j_call: TRBJ2-2; d_call: NA; cdr3_aa: CASSSNRDTGELFF; cdr3_nt: TGTGCCAGCAGCTCTAACAGGGACACCGGGGAGCTGTTTTTT
clone_size: NA; v_call: TRBV10-3; j_call: TRBJ2-1; d_call: NA; cdr3_aa: CAISESLQGNEQFF; cdr3_nt: TGTGCCATCAGTGAGTCATTACAGGGAAATGAGCAGTTCTTC
clone_size: NA; v_call: TRBV12-5; j_call: TRBJ1-1; d_call: NA; cdr3_aa: CASGLGGVGSNTEAFF; cdr3_nt: TGTGCTAGTGGTTTGGGGGGGGTCGGGAGTAACACTGAAGCTTTCTTT
clone_size: NA; v_call: TRBV30; j_call: TRBJ2-2; d_call: NA; cdr3_aa: CAWSGRGGELFF; cdr3_nt: TGTGCCTGGAGTGGACGAGGCGGGGAGCTGTTTTTT
clone_size: NA; v_call: TRBV7-8; j_call: TRBJ2-7; d_call: NA; cdr3_aa: CASSPNQGGNYEQYF; cdr3_nt: TGTGCCAGCAGCCCTAACCAGGGGGGTAACTACGAGCAGTACTTC
clone_size: NA; v_call: TRBV30; j_call: TRBJ1-6; d_call: NA; cdr3_aa: CAWSVTVAGPLNSPLHF; cdr3_nt: TGTGCCTGGAGTGTAACGGTGGCAGGACCCCTGAATTCACCCCTCCACTTT
clone_size: NA; v_call: TRBV28; j_call: TRBJ2-1; d_call: TRBD2; cdr3_aa: CASRDLAGGAGEQFF; cdr3_nt: TGTGCCAGCAGGGACCTAGCGGGAGGGGCAGGTGAGCAGTTCTTC
clone_size: NA; v_call: TRBV7-2; j_call: TRBJ1-5; d_call: NA; cdr3_aa: CASSLQAGAPNQPQHF; cdr3_nt: TGTGCCAGCAGCTTACAAGCAGGGGCCCCAAATCAGCCCCAGCATTTT
clone_size: NA; v_call: TRBV5-1; j_call: TRBJ1-4; d_call: NA; cdr3_aa: CASSLGPGSGEKLFF; cdr3_nt: TGCGCCAGCAGCTTGGGCCCGGGTTCGGGTGAAAAACTGTTTTTT
clone_size: NA; v_call: TRBV4-3; j_call: TRBJ1-2; d_call: NA; cdr3_aa: CASSQGGLRGSYGYTF; cdr3_nt: TGCGCCAGCAGCCAAGGAGGCCTTAGGGGTTCCTATGGCTACACCTTC
clone_size: NA; v_call: TRBV9; j_call: TRBJ1-6; d_call: TRBD1; cdr3_aa: CASSQGGNSPLHF; cdr3_nt: TGTGCCAGCAGCCAGGGGGGTAATTCACCCCTCCACTTT
clone_size: NA; v_call: TRBV5-1; j_call: TRBJ2-5; d_call: TRBD2; cdr3_aa: CASSVQTSGGETQYF; cdr3_nt: TGCGCCAGCAGCGTGCAAACTAGCGGTGGGGAGACCCAGTACTTC
clone_size: once; v_call: TRBV4-1; j_call: TRBJ1-3; d_call: NA; cdr3_aa: CASSPNKWGSGNTIYF; cdr3_nt: TGCGCCAGCAGCCCAAATAAGTGGGGTTCTGGAAACACCATATATTTT
clone_size: NA; v_call: TRBV9; j_call: TRBJ2-5; d_call: NA; cdr3_aa: CASSVGQGRETQYF; cdr3_nt: TGTGCCAGCAGCGTAGGTCAGGGCAGGGAGACCCAGTACTTC
clone_size: NA; v_call: TRBV5-1; j_call: TRBJ2-2; d_call: TRBD2; cdr3_aa: CASSPLAGQTTGELFF; cdr3_nt: TGCGCCAGCAGCCCCCTAGCGGGACAGACCACCGGGGAGCTGTTTTTT
clone_size: NA; v_call: TRBV6-5; j_call: TRBJ2-7; d_call: TRBD1; cdr3_aa: CASTSVGTGDYEQYF; cdr3_nt: TGTGCCAGCACGTCCGTAGGGACAGGCGACTACGAGCAGTACTTC
clone_size: NA; v_call: TRBV4-3; j_call: TRBJ2-7; d_call: TRBD2; cdr3_aa: CASSQDAFFGLAGGGEQYF; cdr3_nt: TGCGCCAGCAGCCAAGATGCTTTTTTCGGACTAGCGGGAGGAGGTGAGCAGTACTTC
clone_size: NA; v_call: TRBV7-6; j_call: TRBJ1-3; d_call: NA; cdr3_aa: CASSLEEVGLSGNTIYF; cdr3_nt: TGTGCCAGCAGCTTAGAAGAGGTGGGGCTCTCTGGAAACACCATATATTTT
clone_size: once; v_call: TRBV5-4; j_call: TRBJ2-1; d_call: NA; cdr3_aa: CASSPGPLREQFF; cdr3_nt: TGTGCCAGCAGCCCTGGCCCTCTGCGTGAGCAGTTCTTC
clone_size: few; v_call: TRBV2; j_call: TRBJ2-3; d_call: TRBD1; cdr3_aa: CASRDRVGTDTQYF; cdr3_nt: TGTGCCAGCAGAGACAGGGTAGGCACAGATACGCAGTATTTT
clone_size: NA; v_call: TRBV5-1; j_call: TRBJ1-1; d_call: NA; cdr3_aa: CASSPQGGTEAFF; cdr3_nt: TGCGCCAGCAGCCCACAAGGGGGGACTGAAGCTTTCTTT
clone_size: NA; v_call: TRBV28; j_call: TRBJ2-7; d_call: TRBD1; cdr3_aa: CASHPPGQGGEQYF; cdr3_nt: TGTGCCAGCCACCCCCCGGGACAGGGGGGCGAGCAGTACTTC
clone_size: NA; v_call: TRBV6-6; j_call: TRBJ2-3; d_call: NA; cdr3_aa: CASHAGALYTDTQYF; cdr3_nt: TGTGCCAGCCATGCAGGGGCCCTATACACAGATACGCAGTATTTT
clone_size: NA; v_call: TRBV9; j_call: TRBJ2-1; d_call: NA; cdr3_aa: CASSVAPSLAFNEQFF; cdr3_nt: TGTGCCAGCAGCGTAGCCCCGTCCCTAGCTTTTAATGAGCAGTTCTTC
clone_size: few; v_call: TRBV5-1; j_call: TRBJ2-7; d_call: TRBD1; cdr3_aa: CASSLDPGTGYEQYF; cdr3_nt: TGCGCCAGCAGCTTGGATCCCGGGACAGGGTACGAGCAGTACTTC
clone_size: NA; v_call: TRBV6-6; j_call: TRBJ2-3; d_call: NA; cdr3_aa: CASSYSDVGTQYF; cdr3_nt: TGTGCCAGCAGTTACTCGGACGTCGGTACGCAGTATTTT
clone_size: NA; v_call: TRBV9; j_call: TRBJ1-1; d_call: NA; cdr3_aa: CASSVGPNTEAFF; cdr3_nt: TGTGCCAGCAGCGTAGGACCGAACACTGAAGCTTTCTTT
clone_size: NA; v_call: TRBV6-1; j_call: TRBJ2-7; d_call: NA; cdr3_aa: CASSEMYDRGEQYF; cdr3_nt: TGTGCCAGCAGTGAAATGTACGACCGGGGGGAGCAGTACTTC
clone_size: NA; v_call: TRBV28; j_call: TRBJ1-1; d_call: NA; cdr3_aa: CASSASYRAPEAFF; cdr3_nt: TGTGCCAGCAGCGCATCGTACAGGGCCCCTGAAGCTTTCTTT
clone_size: once; v_call: TRBV15; j_call: TRBJ1-5; d_call: NA; cdr3_aa: CATSRDRSRSNQPQHF; cdr3_nt: TGTGCCACCAGCAGAGATCGGAGCAGGAGCAATCAGCCCCAGCATTTT
clone_size: NA; v_call: TRBV30; j_call: TRBJ1-4; d_call: NA; cdr3_aa: CAWAWDTRNEKLFF; cdr3_nt: TGTGCCTGGGCTTGGGACACTAGAAATGAAAAACTGTTTTTT
clone_size: NA; v_call: TRBV5-1; j_call: TRBJ2-2; d_call: TRBD1; cdr3_aa: CASSALTGGSTGELFF; cdr3_nt: TGCGCCAGCAGCGCGTTGACAGGGGGTTCCACCGGGGAGCTGTTTTTT
clone_size: NA; v_call: TRBV2; j_call: TRBJ2-7; d_call: TRBD2; cdr3_aa: CASSDGLAASNEQYF; cdr3_nt: TGTGCCAGCAGTGACGGACTAGCGGCCTCGAACGAGCAGTACTTC
clone_size: NA; v_call: TRBV9; j_call: TRBJ2-3; d_call: TRBD2; cdr3_aa: CASSTRLAGTDTQYF; cdr3_nt: TGTGCCAGCAGCACCAGACTAGCGGGCACAGATACGCAGTATTTT
clone_size: NA; v_call: TRBV4-3; j_call: TRBJ2-1; d_call: TRBD2; cdr3_aa: CASSPIHSRLAGFNEQFF; cdr3_nt: TGCGCCAGCAGCCCCATTCACTCTAGACTAGCGGGATTTAATGAGCAGTTCTTC
clone_size: NA; v_call: TRBV10-2; j_call: TRBJ2-6; d_call: NA; cdr3_aa: CASSPSGGANVLTF; cdr3_nt: TGCGCCAGCAGTCCCTCGGGGGGGGCCAACGTCCTGACTTTC